The 9 T cell receptor beta chains below all came from one sample that was sequenced in a study of identical twins. TCRdb re-analysed the 5' RACE reads in MiXCR, keeping a single row per CDR3 protein. The sample shows under 800,000 distinct CDR3 sequences, around 20% of them seen only once. The data were also submitted as part of a second study, on T cells expressing NK-cell markers.

Sequences were obtained from PBMCs. These receptors all come from a woman aged 18-29 years in good health.

This clonotype turned up a few times. This chain joins TRBV19 and TRBJ2-3; D assignment may be TRBD1 or TRBD2 (5 bases each). Germline V gene lookup returns CDR1 LNHDA and CDR2 SQIVND (reference sequence). The CDR3 spans 15 residues. V lost 3 bases and J 2 bases, leaving 12 bases between the germline ends. CDR3 sequence reads: CASSIPGTVTDTQYF. The DNA for the CDR3 is TGTGCCAGTAGTATCCCCGGGACGGTCACAGATACGCAGTATTTT.

The V call is TRBV18, the J call TRBJ2-5; 11 bases are shared with TRBD2. CDR1 and CDR2 (germline): KGHSH, LQKENI. The CDR3 totals 16 residues. Losses at the gene ends were 2 bases for V and 4 bases for J; bases not matched to a gene: 6. The CDR3, as DNA: TGTGCCAGCTCACCATTCACTAGCGGGAGCGGAGAGACCCAGTACTTC. It encodes CASSPFTSGSGETQYF.

Many counts were recorded for this clonotype. The chain joins TRBV12-3 or TRBV12-4 to TRBJ2-1, with TRBD2 matching over 7 bases. The CDR3 covers 12 residues. J was trimmed by 3 bases and V by 10 bases; bases with no gene match: 3. CDR3 sequence reads: CATLADYNEQFF. As DNA, the CDR3 is TGTGCCACTCTAGCGGACTACAATGAGCAGTTCTTC.

The sample holds a few counts of this clonotype. This rearrangement joins TRBV20-1 to TRBJ2-1; 9 bases align to TRBD2. CDR3 size: 11 residues. The germline V gene has CDR1 DFQATT and CDR2 SNEGSKA (reference sequence). Trimming removed 8 bases from V and 9 bases from J; junction bases left unmatched: 5. CDR3 nucleotides: TGCAGTCCGCGGGGGGGGAGTGAGCAGTTCTTC. Translation: CSPRGGSEQFF.

This clonotype has a handful of counts. In nucleotides, the CDR3 is TGTGCCAGCAGCCCACCGGGTTACGGTAATGAGCAGTTCTTC. Protein product: CASSPPGYGNEQFF. The rearrangement uses TRBV13 and TRBJ2-1; D is unclear. The CDR3 spans 14 residues. Trimming took off 5 bases at V and 7 bases at J, with 15 bases between the two ends. Germline values: CDR1 PRHDT, CDR2 FYEKMQ (reference sequence).

The sample holds many counts of this clonotype. The chain links TRBV29-1 to TRBJ1-2; D unclear. V shed 4 bases and J shed 0 bases, with 9 bases lying between them. The CDR3 has 13 amino acids. Germline V gene lookup returns CDR1 SQVTM and CDR2 ANQGSEA. CDR3 residues: CSVAREANYGYTF. DNA for the CDR3: TGCAGCGTTGCCCGGGAAGCTAACTATGGCTACACCTTC.

The V gene is TRBV5-1, the J gene TRBJ2-4, with no clear D. V was cut by 0 bases and J by 5 bases, with 9 bases left in between. Per germline, CDR1 SGHRS and CDR2 YFSETQ. The CDR3 covers 14 residues. CDR3 sequence: CASSLASLQNIQYF. The DNA for the CDR3 is TGCGCCAGCAGCTTGGCCTCACTGCAAAACATTCAGTACTTC.

The chain links TRBV15 to TRBJ2-5, with 13 bases aligning to TRBD2. Germline CDR1 is LNHNV and CDR2 is YYDKDF (reference sequence). The CDR3 runs 16 residues. Trimming cost V 5 bases and J 5 bases; bases outside gene matches: 8. CDR3 sequence (DNA): TGTGCCACCAGCGGGGGACTAGCGGGAAGTCGGGAGACCCAGTACTTC. Amino acids: CATSGGLAGSRETQYF.

This clonotype has at least ten counts. The chain has TRBV5-1 and TRBJ2-2, with D hard to call. The CDR3 totals 16 residues. With 0 bases removed from V and 1 base from J, the gap between germline ends came to 10 bases. Germline-derived CDR1 and CDR2 are SGHRS and YFSETQ. The CDR3 DNA is TGCGCCAGCAGCTTGGAGGTCGACGTGAACACCGGGGAGCTGTTTTTT. It specifies CASSLEVDVNTGELFF.